Reported below is one T cell receptor beta chain. The sample originates from a study of blood T cell repertoires in COVID-19. Repertoires were generated with immunoSEQ multiplex PCR, while TCRdb's copy carries only in-frame clones and drops some. The data hold roughly 86,000 clones, with 85% observed a single time. The germline CDR1 and CDR2 sequences are SGHRS and YFSETQ. V lost 0 bases, J lost 3 bases, and 10 bases stayed unmatched. The CDR3 sequence is 17 residues long. Material: peripheral blood. This clonotype originated in a man between 45 and 60 years old with acute or convalescent COVID-19. The genes are TRBV5-1 and TRBJ2-7, with 9 bases fitting TRBD2. DNA of the CDR3: TGCGCCAGCAGCTTGGGGGCAGCGGGGGGACTTCACTACGAGCAGTACTTC. Translating it yields CASSLGAAGGLHYEQYF.